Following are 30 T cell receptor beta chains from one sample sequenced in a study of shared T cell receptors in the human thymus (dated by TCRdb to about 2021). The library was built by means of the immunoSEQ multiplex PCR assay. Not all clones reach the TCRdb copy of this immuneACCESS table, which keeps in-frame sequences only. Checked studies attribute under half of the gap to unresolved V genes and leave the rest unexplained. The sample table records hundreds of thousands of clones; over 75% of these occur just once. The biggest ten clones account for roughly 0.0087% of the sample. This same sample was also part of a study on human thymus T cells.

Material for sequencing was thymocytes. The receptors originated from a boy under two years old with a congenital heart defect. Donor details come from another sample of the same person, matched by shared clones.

DNA for the CDR3: TGTGCCAGCAGCTTACCGACCGGACTAGCGGGCGAGCAGTACTTC. It encodes CASSLPTGLAGEQYF. The rearrangement uses TRBV7-9 and TRBJ2-7; the match to TRBD2 covers 11 bases. The germline CDR1 and CDR2 sequences are SEHNR and FQNEAQ (reference sequence). J gave up 6 bases and V 2 bases, and 6 bases lay outside the gene matches. The CDR3 covers 15 residues.

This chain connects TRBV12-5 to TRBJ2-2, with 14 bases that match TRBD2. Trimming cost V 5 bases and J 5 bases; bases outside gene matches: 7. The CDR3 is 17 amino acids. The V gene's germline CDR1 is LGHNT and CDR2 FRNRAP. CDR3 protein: CASGQGTSGRSTGELFF. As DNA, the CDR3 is TGTGCTAGTGGTCAAGGGACTAGCGGGAGATCAACCGGGGAGCTGTTTTTT.

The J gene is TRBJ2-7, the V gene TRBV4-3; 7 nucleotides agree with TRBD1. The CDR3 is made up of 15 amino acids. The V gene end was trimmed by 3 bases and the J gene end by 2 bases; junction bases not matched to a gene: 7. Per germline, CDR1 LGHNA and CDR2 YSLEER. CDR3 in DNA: TGCGCCAGCAGCCATGGGACAGTTGGTCCCTACGAGCAGTACTTC. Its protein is CASSHGTVGPYEQYF.

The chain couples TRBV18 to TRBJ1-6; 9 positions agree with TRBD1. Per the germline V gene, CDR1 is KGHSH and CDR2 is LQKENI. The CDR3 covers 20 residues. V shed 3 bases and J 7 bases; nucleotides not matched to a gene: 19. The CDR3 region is CASSPGWTGVRFHENSPLHF. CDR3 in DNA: TGTGCCAGCTCACCTGGATGGACAGGGGTGCGATTTCATGAAAATTCACCCCTCCACTTT.

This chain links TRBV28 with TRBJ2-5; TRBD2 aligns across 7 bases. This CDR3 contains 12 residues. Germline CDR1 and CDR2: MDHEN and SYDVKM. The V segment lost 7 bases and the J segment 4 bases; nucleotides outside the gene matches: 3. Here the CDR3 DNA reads TGTGCCAGCACGGGGGGAAGAGAGACCCAGTACTTC. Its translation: CASTGGRETQYF.

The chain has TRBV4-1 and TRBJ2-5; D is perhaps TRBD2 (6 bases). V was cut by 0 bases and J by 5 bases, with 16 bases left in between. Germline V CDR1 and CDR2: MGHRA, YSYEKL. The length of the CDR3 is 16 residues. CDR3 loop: CASSQEGRGLRETQYF. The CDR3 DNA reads TGCGCCAGCAGCCAAGAAGGGCGGGGTTTAAGGGAGACCCAGTACTTC.

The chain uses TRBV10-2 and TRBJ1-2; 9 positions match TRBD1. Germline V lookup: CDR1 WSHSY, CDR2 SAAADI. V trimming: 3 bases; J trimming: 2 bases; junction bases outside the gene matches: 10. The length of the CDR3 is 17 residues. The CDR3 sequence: CASSDRGQGRGNYGYTF. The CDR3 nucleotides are TGCGCCAGCAGTGACCGTGGACAGGGGAGAGGGAACTATGGCTACACCTTC.

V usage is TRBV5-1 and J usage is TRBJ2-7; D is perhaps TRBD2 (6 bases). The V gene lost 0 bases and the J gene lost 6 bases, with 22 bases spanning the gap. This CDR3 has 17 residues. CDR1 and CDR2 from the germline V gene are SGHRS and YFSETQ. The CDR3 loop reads CASSLALQFEGGGEQYF. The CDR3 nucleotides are TGCGCCAGCAGCTTGGCTCTACAATTCGAGGGAGGTGGCGAGCAGTACTTC.

The CDR3 nucleotides read TGTGCCAGCAGCTTTGACATGACGGATTCACCCCTCCACTTT. Protein sequence: CASSFDMTDSPLHF. The chain links TRBV11-2 to TRBJ1-6, with D unclear. The V end lost 3 bases, the J end lost 8 bases, and 11 bases lay between the germline ends. The CDR3 loop spans 14 amino acids. Germline CDR1 and CDR2: SGHAT and FQNNGV.

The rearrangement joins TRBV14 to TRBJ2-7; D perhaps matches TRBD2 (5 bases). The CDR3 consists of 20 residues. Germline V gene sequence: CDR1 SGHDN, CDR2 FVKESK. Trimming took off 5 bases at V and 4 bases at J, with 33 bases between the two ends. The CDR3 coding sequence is TGTGCCAGCAGCGGCACGGATTATAGGTTAGCGAACCCCACGGGATACGAGCAGTACTTC. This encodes CASSGTDYRLANPTGYEQYF. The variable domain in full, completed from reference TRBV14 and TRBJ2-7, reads EAGVTQFPSHSVIEKGQTVTLRCDPISGHDNLYWYRRVMGKEIKFLLHFVKESKQDESGMPNNRFLAERTGGTYSTLKVQPAELEDSGVYFCASSGTDYRLANPTGYEQYFGPGTRLTVT.

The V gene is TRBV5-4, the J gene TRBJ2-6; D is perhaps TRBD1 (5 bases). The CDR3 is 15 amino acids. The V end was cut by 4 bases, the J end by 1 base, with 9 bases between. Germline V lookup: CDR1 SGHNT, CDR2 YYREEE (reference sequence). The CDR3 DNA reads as TGTGCCAGCAGCACGGACAAATCTGGGGCCAACGTCCTGACTTTC. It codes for CASSTDKSGANVLTF.

The CDR3 reads CASSPDREETQYF. CDR3 nucleotides: TGCGCCAGCAGCCCAGACAGGGAAGAGACCCAGTACTTC. The rearrangement links TRBV5-1 to TRBJ2-5; 7 bases line up with TRBD1. CDR3 length equals 13 residues. Trimming cost V 4 bases and J 3 bases; bases outside gene matches: 3. In germline, CDR1 is SGHRS, CDR2 YFSETQ.

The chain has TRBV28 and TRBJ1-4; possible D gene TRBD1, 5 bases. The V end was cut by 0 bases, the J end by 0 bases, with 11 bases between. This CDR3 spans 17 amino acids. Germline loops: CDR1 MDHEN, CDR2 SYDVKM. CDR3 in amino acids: CASSLCFRGTTNEKLFF. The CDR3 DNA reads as TGTGCCAGCAGTTTATGCTTCCGGGGGACAACTAATGAAAAACTGTTTTTT.

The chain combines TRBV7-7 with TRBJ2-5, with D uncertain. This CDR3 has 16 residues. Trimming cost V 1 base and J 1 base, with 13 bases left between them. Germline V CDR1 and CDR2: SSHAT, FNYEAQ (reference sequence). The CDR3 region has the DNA TGTGCCAGCAGCTTAGGGGCCAGGCTATTCCAAGAGACCCAGTACTTC. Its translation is CASSLGARLFQETQYF.

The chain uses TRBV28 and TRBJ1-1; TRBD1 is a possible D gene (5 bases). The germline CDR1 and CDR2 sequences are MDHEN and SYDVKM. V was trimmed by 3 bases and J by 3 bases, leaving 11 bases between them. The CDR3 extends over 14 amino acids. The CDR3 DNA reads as TGTGCCAGCAGTTTCCGGGTCAGGGACACTGAAGCTTTCTTT. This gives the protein CASSFRVRDTEAFF.

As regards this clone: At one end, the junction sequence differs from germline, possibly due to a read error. The CDR3 reads CASSKEYLRDTVVYEQYF. DNA for the CDR3: TGCGCCAGCAGCAAAGAGTACCTCCGGGACACGGTTGTCTACGAGCAGTACTTC. V usage is TRBV4-1 and J usage is TRBJ2-7; TRBD1 is a possible D gene (6 bases). The CDR3 is made up of 18 amino acids. Germline V gene lookup returns CDR1 MGHRA and CDR2 YSYEKL.

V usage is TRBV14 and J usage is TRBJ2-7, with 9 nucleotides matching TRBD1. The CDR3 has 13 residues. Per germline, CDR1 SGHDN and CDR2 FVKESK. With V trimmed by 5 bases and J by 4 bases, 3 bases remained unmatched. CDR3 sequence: CASSDRGMYEQYF. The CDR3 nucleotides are TGTGCCAGCAGCGACAGGGGGATGTACGAGCAGTACTTC.

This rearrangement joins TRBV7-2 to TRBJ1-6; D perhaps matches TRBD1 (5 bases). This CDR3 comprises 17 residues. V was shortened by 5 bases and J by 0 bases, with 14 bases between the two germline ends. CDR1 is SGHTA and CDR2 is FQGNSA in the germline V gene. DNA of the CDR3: TGTGCCAGCAGCCCCGGGACTGCCAGCTCCTATAATTCACCCCTCCACTTT. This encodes CASSPGTASSYNSPLHF.

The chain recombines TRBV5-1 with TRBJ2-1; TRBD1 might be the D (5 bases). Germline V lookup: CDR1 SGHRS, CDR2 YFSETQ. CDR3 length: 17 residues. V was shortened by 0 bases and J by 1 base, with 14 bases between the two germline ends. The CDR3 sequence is CASSLDLDSPSYNEQFF. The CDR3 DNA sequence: TGCGCCAGCAGCTTGGACCTCGACAGCCCGTCCTACAATGAGCAGTTCTTC.

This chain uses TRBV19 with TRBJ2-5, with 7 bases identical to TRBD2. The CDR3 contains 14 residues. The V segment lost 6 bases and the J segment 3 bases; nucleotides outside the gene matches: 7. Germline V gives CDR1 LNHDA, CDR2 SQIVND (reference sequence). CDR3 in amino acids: CASRGGRAEETQYF. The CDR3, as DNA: TGTGCCAGTAGGGGCGGGAGAGCAGAAGAGACCCAGTACTTC.

The CDR3 loop reads CASKTRGYNSPLHF. DNA for the CDR3: TGTGCCAGCAAGACACGGGGGTATAATTCACCCCTCCACTTT. The V gene is TRBV28, the J gene TRBJ1-6, with a possible D match to TRBD1 (5 bases). The CDR3 loop spans 14 amino acids. V lost 7 bases and J lost 4, with 11 bases in between. Looked up from germline, CDR1 is MDHEN and CDR2 is SYDVKM.

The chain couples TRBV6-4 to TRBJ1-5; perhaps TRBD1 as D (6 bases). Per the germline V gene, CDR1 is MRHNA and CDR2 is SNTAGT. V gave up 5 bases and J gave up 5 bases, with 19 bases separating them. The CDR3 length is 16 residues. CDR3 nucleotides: TGTGCCAGCAGTCCCCCTCGGGCTCCAGGGGATCAGCCCCAGCATTTT. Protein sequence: CASSPPRAPGDQPQHF.

Here the CDR3 reads CASSPRGAGGSYNEQFF. CDR3 DNA: TGTGCCAGCAGTCCCCGGGGGGCGGGGGGCTCCTACAATGAGCAGTTCTTC. This chain uses TRBV27 with TRBJ2-1; 8 bases agree with TRBD2. The CDR3 runs to 17 residues. With 5 bases clipped from V and 0 bases from J, the junction kept 9 bases outside the gene matches. In germline, CDR1 is MNHEY, CDR2 SMNVEV (reference sequence).

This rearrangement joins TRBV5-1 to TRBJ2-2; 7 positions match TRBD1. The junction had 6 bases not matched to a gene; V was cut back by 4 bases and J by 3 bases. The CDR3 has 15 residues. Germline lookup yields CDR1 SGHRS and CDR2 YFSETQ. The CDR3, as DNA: TGCGCCAGCAGCCAAGGGGGCCCTGACACCGGGGAGCTGTTTTTT. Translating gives CASSQGGPDTGELFF.

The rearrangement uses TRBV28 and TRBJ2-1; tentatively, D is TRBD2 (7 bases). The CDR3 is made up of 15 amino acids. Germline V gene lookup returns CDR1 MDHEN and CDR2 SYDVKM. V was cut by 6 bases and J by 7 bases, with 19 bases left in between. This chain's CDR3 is CASRRGGRWWNEQFF. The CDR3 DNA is TGTGCCAGCAGGAGGGGGGGCCGGTGGTGGAATGAGCAGTTCTTC. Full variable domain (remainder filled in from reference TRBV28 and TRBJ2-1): DVKVTQSSRYLVKRTGEKVFLECVQDMDHENMFWYRQDPGLGLRLIYFSYDVKMKEKGDIPEGYSVSREKKERFSLILESASTNQTSMYLCASRRGGRWWNEQFFGPGTRLTVL.

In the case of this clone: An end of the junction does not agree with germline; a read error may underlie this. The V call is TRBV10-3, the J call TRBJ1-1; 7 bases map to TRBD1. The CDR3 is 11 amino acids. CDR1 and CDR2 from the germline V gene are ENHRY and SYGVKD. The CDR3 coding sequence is TGCGAGAGACAGGGATTTATTGAAGCTTTCTTT. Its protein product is CERQGFIEAFF.

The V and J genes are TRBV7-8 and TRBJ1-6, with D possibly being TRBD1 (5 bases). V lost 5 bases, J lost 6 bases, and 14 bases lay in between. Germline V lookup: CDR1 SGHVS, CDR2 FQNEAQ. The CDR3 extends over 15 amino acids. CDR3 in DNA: TGTGCCAGCAGCCTAGGCGGGGGAATTAATTCACCCCTCCACTTT. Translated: CASSLGGGINSPLHF.

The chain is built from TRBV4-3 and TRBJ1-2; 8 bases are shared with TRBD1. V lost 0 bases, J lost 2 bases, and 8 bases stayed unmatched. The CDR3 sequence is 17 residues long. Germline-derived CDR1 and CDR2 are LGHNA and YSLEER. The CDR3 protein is CASSQDLRTGTNYGYTF. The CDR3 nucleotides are TGCGCCAGCAGCCAAGATCTTCGGACAGGGACAAACTATGGCTACACCTTC.

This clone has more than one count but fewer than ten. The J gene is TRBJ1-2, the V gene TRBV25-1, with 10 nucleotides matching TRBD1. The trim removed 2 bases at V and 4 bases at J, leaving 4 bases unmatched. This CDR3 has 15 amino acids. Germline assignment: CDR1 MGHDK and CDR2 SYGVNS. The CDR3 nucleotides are TGTGCCAGCAGTGAACGGGACAGGGGCCCCTATGGCTACACCTTC. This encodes CASSERDRGPYGYTF.

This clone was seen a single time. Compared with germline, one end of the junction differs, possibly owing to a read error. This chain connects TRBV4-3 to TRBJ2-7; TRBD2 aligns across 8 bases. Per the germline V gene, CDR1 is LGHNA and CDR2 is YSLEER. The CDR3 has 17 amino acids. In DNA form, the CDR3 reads TGCGCCAGCAGCCAAGATCACGAGCGGGAGAGCTCCTACGAGCGGTACTTC. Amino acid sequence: CASSQDHERESSYERYF.